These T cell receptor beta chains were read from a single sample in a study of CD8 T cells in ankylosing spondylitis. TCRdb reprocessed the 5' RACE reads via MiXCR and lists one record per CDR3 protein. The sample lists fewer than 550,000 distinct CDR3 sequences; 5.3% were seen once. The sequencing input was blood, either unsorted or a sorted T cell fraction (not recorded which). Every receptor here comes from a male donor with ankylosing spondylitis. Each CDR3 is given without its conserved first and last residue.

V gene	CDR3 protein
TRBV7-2	ASSLRAGDGYT
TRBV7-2	ASSFTGDQPQH
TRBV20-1	STLRQGKTQY
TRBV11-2	ASSFVLAGGGDTQY
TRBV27	ASSIGPPQGSPLH
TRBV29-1	SVFRVWNTEAF
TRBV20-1	SAGGGDSYEQY
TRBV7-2	ASSLARDLNSPLH
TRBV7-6	ASSLGAPRTGLSGEQY
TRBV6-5	ASSYSMGPGEGANVLT
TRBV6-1	ASTEAGGRYNEQF
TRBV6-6	ASSLPPSYEQY
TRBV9	ASSKYSYEQY
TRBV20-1	SARAPGPDYEQY
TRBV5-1	ASSLAPTGIPGELF
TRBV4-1	ASSQDRDRIASEQF
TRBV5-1	ASSLTPTGAGTDTQY
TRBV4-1	ASSQGRVEGNQPQH
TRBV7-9	ASSLGPGTSGQETQY
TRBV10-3	AISPGGSRETQY
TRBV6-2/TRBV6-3	ASRTGGRYEQY
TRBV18	ASSPRLGEQY
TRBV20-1	SARDPRRASDEQY
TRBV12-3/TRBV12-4	ASSNRSGKIPDTQY